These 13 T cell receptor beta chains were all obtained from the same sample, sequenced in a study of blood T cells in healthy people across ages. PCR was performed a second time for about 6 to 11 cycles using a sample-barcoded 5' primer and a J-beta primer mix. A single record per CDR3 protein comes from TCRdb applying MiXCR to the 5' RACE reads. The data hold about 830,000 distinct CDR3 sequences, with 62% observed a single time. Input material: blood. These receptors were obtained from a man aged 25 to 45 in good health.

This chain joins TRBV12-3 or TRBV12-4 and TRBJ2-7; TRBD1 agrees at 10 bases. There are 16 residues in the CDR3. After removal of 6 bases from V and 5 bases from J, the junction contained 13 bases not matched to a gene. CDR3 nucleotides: TGTGCCAGCAGCGTACTCCTGACAGGGGGCAGCGACGAGCAGTACTTC. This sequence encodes CASSVLLTGGSDEQYF.

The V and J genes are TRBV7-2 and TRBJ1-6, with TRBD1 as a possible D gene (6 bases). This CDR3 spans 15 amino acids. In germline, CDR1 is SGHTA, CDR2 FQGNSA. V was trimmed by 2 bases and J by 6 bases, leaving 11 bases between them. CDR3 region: CASSLRQEGNSPLHF. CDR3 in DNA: TGTGCCAGCAGCTTAAGACAGGAGGGTAATTCACCCCTCCACTTT.

The CDR3 loop is CASSYSKAGGETQYF. In DNA form, the CDR3 reads TGTGCCAGCAGTTACTCGAAAGCGGGGGGAGAGACCCAGTACTTC. V gene TRBV6-5 combines with J gene TRBJ2-5, with 9 bases fitting TRBD2. Trimming removed 0 bases from V and 4 bases from J; junction bases left unmatched: 3. The germline V gene has CDR1 MNHEY and CDR2 SVGAGI. This CDR3 contains 15 residues.

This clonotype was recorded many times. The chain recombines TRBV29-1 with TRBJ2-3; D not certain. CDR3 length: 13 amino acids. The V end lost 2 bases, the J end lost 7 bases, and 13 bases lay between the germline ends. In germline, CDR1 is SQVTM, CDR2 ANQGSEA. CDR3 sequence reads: CSVEPDDGHTQYF. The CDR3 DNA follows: TGCAGCGTTGAACCGGATGATGGACATACGCAGTATTTT.

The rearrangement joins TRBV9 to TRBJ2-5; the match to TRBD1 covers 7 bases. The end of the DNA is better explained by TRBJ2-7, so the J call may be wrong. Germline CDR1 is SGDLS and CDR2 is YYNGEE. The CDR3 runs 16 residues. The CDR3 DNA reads TGTGCCAGCAGCGCTAATCTCCGGGACAGAGCCTACGAGCAGTACTTC. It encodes CASSANLRDRAYEQYF.

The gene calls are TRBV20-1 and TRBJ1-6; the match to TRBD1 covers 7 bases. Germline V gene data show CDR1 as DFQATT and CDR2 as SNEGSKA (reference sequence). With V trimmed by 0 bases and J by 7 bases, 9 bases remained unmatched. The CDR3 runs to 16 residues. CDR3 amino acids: CSARDRRQGPNSPLHF. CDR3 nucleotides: TGCAGTGCTAGAGATCGCCGACAGGGCCCGAATTCACCCCTCCACTTT.

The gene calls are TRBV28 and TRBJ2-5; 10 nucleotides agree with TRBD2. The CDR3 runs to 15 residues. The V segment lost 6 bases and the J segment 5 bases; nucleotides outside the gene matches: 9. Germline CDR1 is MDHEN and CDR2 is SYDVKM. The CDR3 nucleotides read TGTGCCAGCAGCGGAAGCGGGGGGGCCGTGGAGACCCAGTACTTC. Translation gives CASSGSGGAVETQYF.

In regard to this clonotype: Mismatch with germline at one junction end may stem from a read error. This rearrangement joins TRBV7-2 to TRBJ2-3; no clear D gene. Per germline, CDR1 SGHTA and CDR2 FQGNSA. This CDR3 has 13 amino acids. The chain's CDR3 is CASTLGSTDTQYF. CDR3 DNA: TGTGCCAGCACCTTAGGTAGCACAGATACGCAGTATTTT.

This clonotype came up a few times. The CDR3 DNA sequence: TGCAGTGCCGACAGGGGAGTCAATCAGCCCCAGCATTTT. It is translated as CSADRGVNQPQHF. This rearrangement joins TRBV20-1 to TRBJ1-5; 8 bases are a match to TRBD1. CDR3 length equals 13 residues. Germline values: CDR1 DFQATT, CDR2 SNEGSKA (reference sequence). Trimming took 6 bases from V and 3 from J; bases not matched to a gene: 4.

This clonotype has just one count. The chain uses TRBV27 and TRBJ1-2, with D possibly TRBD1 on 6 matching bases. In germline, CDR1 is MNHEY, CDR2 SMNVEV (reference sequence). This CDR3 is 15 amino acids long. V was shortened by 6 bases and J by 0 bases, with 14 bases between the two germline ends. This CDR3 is CASRGGVRTNYGYTF. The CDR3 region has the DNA TGTGCCAGCAGAGGGGGAGTACGTACTAACTATGGCTACACCTTC.

CDR3 sequence (DNA): TGTGCCAGCAACCACGGGACTAGCAGCACAGATACGCAGTATTTT. It specifies CASNHGTSSTDTQYF. The chain links TRBV3-1 to TRBJ2-3; 9 bases align to TRBD2. This CDR3 is built from 15 residues. With V trimmed by 7 bases and J by 0 bases, 5 bases remained unmatched. The germline V gene encodes CDR1 LGHDT and CDR2 YNNKEL (reference sequence).

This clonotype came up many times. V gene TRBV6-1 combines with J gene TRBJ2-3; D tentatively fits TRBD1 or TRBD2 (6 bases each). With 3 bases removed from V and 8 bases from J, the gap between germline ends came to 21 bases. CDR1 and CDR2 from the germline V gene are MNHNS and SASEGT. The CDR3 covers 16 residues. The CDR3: CASSEIAEGVEGTQYF. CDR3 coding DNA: TGTGCCAGCAGTGAGATAGCGGAGGGGGTTGAGGGTACGCAGTATTTT.

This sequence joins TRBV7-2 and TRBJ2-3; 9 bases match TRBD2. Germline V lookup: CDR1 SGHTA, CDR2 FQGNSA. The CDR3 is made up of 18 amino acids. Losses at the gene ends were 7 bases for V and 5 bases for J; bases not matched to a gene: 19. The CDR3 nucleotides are TGTGCCAGCACCCTAGAGGGGCGGGGGGGCCGGCGAGGAGATACGCAGTATTTT. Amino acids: CASTLEGRGGRRGDTQYF.